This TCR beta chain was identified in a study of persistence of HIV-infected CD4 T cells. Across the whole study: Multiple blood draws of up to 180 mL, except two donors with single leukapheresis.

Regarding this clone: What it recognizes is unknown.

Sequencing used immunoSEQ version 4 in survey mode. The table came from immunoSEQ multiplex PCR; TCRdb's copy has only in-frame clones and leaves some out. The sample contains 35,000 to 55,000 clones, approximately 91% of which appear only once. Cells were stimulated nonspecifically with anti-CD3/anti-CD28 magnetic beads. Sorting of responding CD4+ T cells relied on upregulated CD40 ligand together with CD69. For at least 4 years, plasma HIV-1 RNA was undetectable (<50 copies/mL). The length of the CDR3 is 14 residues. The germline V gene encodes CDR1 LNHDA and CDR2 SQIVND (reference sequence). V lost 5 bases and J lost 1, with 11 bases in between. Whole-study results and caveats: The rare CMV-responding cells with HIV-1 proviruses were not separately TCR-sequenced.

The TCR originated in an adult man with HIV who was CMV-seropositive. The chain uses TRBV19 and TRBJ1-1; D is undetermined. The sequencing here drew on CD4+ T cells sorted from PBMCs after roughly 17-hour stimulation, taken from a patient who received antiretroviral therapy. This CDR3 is CASSFQEGNTEAFF. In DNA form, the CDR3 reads TGTGCCAGTAGTTTTCAGGAGGGGAACACTGAAGCTTTCTTT.